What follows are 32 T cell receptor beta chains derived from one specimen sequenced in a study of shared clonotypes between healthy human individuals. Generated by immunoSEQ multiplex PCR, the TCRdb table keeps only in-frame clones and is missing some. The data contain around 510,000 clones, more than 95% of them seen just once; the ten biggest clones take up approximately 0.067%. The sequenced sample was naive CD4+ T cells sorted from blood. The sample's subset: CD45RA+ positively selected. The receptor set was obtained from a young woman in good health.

The CDR3: CASSFGFSGMEQFF. The CDR3 nucleotides read TGTGCCAGCAGCTTCGGCTTCTCCGGCATGGAGCAGTTCTTC. V usage is TRBV7-9 and J usage is TRBJ2-1, with D uncertain. Trimming cost V 3 bases and J 10 bases, with 16 bases left between them. CDR1 is SEHNR, CDR2 FQNEAQ, per germline (reference sequence). The CDR3 length is 14 residues.

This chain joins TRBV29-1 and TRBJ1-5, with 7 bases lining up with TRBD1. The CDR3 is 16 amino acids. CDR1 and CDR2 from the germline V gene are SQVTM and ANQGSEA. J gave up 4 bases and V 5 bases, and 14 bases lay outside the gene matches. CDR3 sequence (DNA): TGCAGCGTTTTACCAGGGGGTTATAGCGGAAATCAGCCCCAGCATTTT. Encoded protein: CSVLPGGYSGNQPQHF.

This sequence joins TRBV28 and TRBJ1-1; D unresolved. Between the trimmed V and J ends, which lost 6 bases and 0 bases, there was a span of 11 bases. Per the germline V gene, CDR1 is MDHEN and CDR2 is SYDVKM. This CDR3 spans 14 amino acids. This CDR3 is CASRTRRMNTEAFF. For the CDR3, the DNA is TGTGCCAGCAGGACCAGAAGAATGAACACTGAAGCTTTCTTT.

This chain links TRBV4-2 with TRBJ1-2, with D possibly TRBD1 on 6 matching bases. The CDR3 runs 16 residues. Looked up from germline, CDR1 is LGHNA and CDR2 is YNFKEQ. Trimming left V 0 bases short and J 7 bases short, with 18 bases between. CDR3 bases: TGTGCCAGCAGCCAAGATTGGGTCGGGGGGCTCCCTGGCTACACCTTC. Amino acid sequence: CASSQDWVGGLPGYTF.

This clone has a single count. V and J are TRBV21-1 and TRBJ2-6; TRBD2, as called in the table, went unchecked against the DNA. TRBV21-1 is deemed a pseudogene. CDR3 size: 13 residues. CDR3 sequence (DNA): TGTGCCAGCCTTCGGTCCGGGGCCAACGTCCTGACTTTC. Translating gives CASLRSGANVLTF.

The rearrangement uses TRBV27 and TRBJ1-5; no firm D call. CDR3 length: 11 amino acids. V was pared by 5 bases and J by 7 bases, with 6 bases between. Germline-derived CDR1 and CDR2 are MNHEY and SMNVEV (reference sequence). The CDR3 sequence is CASSVSQPQHF. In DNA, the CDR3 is TGTGCCAGCAGTGTCTCCCAGCCCCAGCATTTT.

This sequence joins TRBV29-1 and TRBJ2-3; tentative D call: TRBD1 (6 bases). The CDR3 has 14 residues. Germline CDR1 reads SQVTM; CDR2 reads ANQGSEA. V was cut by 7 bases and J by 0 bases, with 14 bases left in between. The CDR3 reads CSGSDRPSTDTQYF. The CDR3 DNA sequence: TGCAGCGGCTCGGACAGACCCAGCACAGATACGCAGTATTTT.

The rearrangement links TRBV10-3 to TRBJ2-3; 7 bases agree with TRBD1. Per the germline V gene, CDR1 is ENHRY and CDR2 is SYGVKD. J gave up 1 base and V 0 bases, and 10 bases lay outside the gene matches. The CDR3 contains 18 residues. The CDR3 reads CAISESLVKGQGTDTQYF. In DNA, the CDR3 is TGTGCCATCAGTGAGTCGTTAGTGAAAGGACAGGGCACAGATACGCAGTATTTT.

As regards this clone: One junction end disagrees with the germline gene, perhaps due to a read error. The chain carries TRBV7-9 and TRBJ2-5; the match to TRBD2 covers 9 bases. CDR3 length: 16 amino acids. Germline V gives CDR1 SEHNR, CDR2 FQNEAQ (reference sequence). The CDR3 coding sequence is TGTGCCAGCAGCTTCACGATAGCGGGAGAGCAAGTGACCCAGTACTTC. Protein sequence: CASSFTIAGEQVTQYF.

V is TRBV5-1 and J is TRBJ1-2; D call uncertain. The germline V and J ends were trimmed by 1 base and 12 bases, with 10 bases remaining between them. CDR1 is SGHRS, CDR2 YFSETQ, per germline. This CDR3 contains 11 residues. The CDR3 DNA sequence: TGCGCCAGCAGCTTGTTCAGACTTGACACCTTC. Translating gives CASSLFRLDTF. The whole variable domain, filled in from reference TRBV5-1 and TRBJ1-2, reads KAGVTQTPRYLIKTRGQQVTLSCSPISGHRSVSWYQQTPGQGLQFLFEYFSETQRNKGNFPGRFSGRQFSNSRSEMNVSTLELGDSALYLCASSLFRLDTFGSGTRLTVV.

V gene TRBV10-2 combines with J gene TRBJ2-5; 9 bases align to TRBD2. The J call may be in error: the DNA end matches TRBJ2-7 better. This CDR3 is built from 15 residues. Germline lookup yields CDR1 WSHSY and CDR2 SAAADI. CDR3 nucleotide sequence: TGCGCCAGCAGTGAGGAGCTAGCGGGAACCTACGAGCAGTACTTC. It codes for CASSEELAGTYEQYF.

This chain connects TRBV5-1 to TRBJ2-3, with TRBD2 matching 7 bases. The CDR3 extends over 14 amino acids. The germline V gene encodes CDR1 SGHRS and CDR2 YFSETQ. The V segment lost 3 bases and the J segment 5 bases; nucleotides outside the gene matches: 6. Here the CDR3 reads CASSWSGIGDTQYF. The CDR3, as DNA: TGCGCCAGCAGCTGGAGCGGGATAGGAGATACGCAGTATTTT.

The CDR3 here is CASSQTSTVNYEQYF. The DNA of the CDR3 is TGTGCCAGCTCACAAACGTCGACAGTAAACTACGAGCAGTACTTC. The genes are TRBV18 and TRBJ2-7; the D gene is possibly TRBD1 (5 bases). This CDR3 region has 15 residues. Germline V gene lookup returns CDR1 KGHSH and CDR2 LQKENI. Trimming shortened V by 4 bases and J by 3 bases, and 16 bases separated the two germline ends. Full variable domain (remainder filled in from reference TRBV18 and TRBJ2-7): NAGVMQNPRHLVRRRGQEARLRCSPMKGHSHVYWYRQLPEEGLKFMVYLQKENIIDESGMPKERFSAEFPKEGPSILRIQQVVRGDSAAYFCASSQTSTVNYEQYFGPGTRLTVT.

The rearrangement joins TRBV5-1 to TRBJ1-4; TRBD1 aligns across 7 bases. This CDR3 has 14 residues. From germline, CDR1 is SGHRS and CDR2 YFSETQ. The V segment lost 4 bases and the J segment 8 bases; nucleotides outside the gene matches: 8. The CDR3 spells CASSRTTGREKLFF. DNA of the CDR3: TGCGCCAGCAGCAGAACGACAGGGAGGGAAAAACTGTTTTTT.

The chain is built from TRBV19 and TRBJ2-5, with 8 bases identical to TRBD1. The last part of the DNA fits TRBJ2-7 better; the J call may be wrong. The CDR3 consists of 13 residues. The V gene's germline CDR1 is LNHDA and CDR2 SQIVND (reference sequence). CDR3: CASRGQGLLEQYF. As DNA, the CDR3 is TGTGCCAGTAGAGGACAGGGCCTCCTCGAGCAGTACTTC.

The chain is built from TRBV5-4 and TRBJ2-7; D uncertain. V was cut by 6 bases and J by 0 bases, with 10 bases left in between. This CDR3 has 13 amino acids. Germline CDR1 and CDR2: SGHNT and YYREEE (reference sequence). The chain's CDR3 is CASIRLPSYEQYF. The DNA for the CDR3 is TGTGCCAGCATACGCCTACCCTCCTACGAGCAGTACTTC.

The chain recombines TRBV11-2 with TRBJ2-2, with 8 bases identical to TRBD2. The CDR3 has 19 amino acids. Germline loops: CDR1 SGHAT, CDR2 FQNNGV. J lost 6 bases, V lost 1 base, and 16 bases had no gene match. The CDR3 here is CASSLAFGWREVLSGELFF. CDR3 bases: TGTGCCAGCAGCTTAGCTTTTGGTTGGCGGGAGGTTTTATCCGGGGAGCTGTTTTTT.

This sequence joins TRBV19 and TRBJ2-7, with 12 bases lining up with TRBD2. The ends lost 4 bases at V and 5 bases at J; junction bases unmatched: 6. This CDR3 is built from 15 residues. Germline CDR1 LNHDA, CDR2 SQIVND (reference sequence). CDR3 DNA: TGTGCCAGTAGTAAGACTAGCGGGAGCGTCCACGAGCAGTACTTC. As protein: CASSKTSGSVHEQYF.

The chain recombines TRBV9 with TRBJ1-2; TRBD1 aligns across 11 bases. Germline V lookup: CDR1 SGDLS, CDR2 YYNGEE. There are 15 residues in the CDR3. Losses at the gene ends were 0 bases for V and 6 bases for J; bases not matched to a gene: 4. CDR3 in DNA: TGTGCCAGCAGCGTAGCAGGGACAGGGGGTCATGGCTACACCTTC. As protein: CASSVAGTGGHGYTF.

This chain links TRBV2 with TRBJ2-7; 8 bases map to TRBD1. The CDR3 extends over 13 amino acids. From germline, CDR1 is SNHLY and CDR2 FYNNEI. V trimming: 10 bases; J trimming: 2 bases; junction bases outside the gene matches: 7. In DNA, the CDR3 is TGTGCCACCCGGACAGGGAGCGCCTACGAGCAGTACTTC. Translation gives CATRTGSAYEQYF.

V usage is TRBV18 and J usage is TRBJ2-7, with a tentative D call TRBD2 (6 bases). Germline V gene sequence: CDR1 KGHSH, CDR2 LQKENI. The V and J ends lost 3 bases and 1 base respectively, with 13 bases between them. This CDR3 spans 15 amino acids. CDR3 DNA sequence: TGTGCCAGCTCACCGACCGGGACTCTATCCTACGAGCAGTACTTC. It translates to CASSPTGTLSYEQYF.

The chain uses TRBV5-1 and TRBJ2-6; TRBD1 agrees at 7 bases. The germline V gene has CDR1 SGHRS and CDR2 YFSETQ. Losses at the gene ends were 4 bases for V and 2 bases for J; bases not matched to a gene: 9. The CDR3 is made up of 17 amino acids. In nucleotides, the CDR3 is TGCGCCAGCAGCGCCGCCTCAACAGGGGCTGGGGCCAACGTCCTGACTTTC. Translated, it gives CASSAASTGAGANVLTF.

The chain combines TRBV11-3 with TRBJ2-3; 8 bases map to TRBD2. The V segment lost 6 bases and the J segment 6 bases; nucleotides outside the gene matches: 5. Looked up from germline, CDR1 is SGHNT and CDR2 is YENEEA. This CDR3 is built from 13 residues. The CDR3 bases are TGTGCCAGCAGAGCGGGAGAGGGGGATACGCAGTATTTT. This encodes CASRAGEGDTQYF.

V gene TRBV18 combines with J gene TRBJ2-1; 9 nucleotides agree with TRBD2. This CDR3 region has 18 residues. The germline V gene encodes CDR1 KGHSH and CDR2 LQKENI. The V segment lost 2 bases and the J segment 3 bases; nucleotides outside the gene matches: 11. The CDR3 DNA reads TGTGCCAGCTCACCAAGGCTAGCGGGAAGGGGAGTCTACAATGAGCAGTTCTTC. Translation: CASSPRLAGRGVYNEQFF.

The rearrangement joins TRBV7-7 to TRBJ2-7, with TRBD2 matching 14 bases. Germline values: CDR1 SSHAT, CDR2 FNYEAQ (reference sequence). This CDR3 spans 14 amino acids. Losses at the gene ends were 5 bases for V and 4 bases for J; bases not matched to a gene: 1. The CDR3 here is CASSGTSGSYEQYF. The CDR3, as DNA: TGTGCCAGCAGCGGGACTAGCGGGAGTTACGAGCAGTACTTC.

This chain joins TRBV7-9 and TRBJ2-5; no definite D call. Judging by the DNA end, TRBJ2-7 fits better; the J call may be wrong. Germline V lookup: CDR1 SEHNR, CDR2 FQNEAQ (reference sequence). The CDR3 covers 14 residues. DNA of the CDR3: TGTGCCAGCAGCTCAAACCCAGTCTCCTACGAGCAGTACTTC. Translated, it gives CASSSNPVSYEQYF.

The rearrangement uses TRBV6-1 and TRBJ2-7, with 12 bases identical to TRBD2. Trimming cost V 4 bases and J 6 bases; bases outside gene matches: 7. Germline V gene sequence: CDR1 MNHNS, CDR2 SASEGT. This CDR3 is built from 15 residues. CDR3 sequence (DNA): TGTGCCAGCAGTGGCGAACTAGCGGGAGGACTCGAGCAGTACTTC. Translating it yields CASSGELAGGLEQYF.

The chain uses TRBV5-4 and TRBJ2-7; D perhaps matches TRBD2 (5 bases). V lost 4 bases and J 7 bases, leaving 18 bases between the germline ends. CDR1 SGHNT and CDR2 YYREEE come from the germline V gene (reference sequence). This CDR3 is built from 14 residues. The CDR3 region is CASSPGWRPGEQYF. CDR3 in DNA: TGTGCCAGCAGCCCCGGGTGGCGCCCGGGGGAGCAGTACTTC.

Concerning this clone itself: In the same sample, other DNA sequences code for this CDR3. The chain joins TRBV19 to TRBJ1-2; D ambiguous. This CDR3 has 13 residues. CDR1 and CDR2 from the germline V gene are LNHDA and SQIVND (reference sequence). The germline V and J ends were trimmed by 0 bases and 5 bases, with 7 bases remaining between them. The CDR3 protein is CASSIDLRYGYTF. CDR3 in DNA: TGTGCCAGTAGTATAGATCTCCGGTATGGCTACACCTTC.

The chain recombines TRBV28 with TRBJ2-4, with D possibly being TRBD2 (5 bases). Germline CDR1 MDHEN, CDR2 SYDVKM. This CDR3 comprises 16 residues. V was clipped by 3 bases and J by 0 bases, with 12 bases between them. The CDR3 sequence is CASSLGGFIAKNIQYF. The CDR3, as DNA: TGTGCCAGCAGTTTGGGCGGGTTTATAGCCAAAAACATTCAGTACTTC. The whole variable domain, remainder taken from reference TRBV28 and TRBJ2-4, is DVKVTQSSRYLVKRTGEKVFLECVQDMDHENMFWYRQDPGLGLRLIYFSYDVKMKEKGDIPEGYSVSREKKERFSLILESASTNQTSMYLCASSLGGFIAKNIQYFGAGTRLSVL.

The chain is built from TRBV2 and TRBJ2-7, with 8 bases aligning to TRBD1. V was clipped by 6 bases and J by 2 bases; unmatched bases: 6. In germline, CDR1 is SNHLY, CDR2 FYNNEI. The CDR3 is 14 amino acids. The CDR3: CASSQDRVTYEQYF. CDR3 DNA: TGTGCCAGCAGCCAGGACAGGGTGACCTACGAGCAGTACTTC. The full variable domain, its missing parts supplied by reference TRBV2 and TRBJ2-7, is EPEVTQTPSHQVTQMGQEVILRCVPISNHLYFYWYRQILGQKVEFLVSFYNNEISEKSEIFDDQFSVERPDGSNFTLKIRSTKLEDSAMYFCASSQDRVTYEQYFGPGTRLTVT.

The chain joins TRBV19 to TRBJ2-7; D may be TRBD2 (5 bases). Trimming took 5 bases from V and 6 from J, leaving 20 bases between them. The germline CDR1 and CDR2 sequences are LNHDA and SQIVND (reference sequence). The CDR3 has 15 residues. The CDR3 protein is CASSAQTDTRSEQYF. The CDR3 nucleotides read TGTGCCAGTAGTGCGCAAACAGATACTAGGTCCGAGCAGTACTTC. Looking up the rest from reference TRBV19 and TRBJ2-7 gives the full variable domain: DGGITQSPKYLFRKEGQNVTLSCEQNLNHDAMYWYRQDPGQGLRLIYYSQIVNDFQKGDIAEGYSVSREKKESFPLTVTSAQKNPTAFYLCASSAQTDTRSEQYFGPGTRLTVT.